These 5 T cell receptor beta chains originate from one sample sequenced in a study of T cell responses to AZD1222 COVID-19 vaccine. The table came from immunoSEQ multiplex PCR; TCRdb's copy has only in-frame clones and leaves some out. The sample has 91,000 or so clones, about 90% seen once. Sequencing used peripheral blood, obtained 28 days after the second AZD1222 dose. The receptors were gathered from an adult who received the AZD1222 COVID-19 vaccine.

The chain uses TRBV28 and TRBJ2-7; 9 bases line up with TRBD2. The germline V gene encodes CDR1 MDHEN and CDR2 SYDVKM. This CDR3 spans 14 amino acids. Trimming cost V 6 bases and J 0 bases; bases outside gene matches: 3. CDR3 residues: CASRASGVSYEQYF. As DNA, the CDR3 is TGTGCCAGCAGAGCTAGCGGGGTCTCCTACGAGCAGTACTTC.

V gene TRBV27 combines with J gene TRBJ1-3; tentative D call: TRBD1 (6 bases). V was cut by 5 bases and J by 2 bases, with 19 bases left in between. The CDR3 sequence is 17 residues long. Germline CDR1 is MNHEY and CDR2 is SMNVEV (reference sequence). CDR3 amino acids: CASSPSPRTGPGNTIYF. In DNA form, the CDR3 reads TGTGCCAGCAGTCCCTCCCCCCGAACAGGGCCTGGAAACACCATATATTTT.

The chain couples TRBV3-1 (or the pseudogene TRBV3-2) to TRBJ2-2; D is unclear. V lost 4 bases and J 1 base, leaving 16 bases between the germline ends. The CDR3 extends over 17 amino acids. Germline lookup yields CDR1 LGHDT and CDR2 YNNKEL (reference sequence). CDR3 DNA: TGTGCCAGCAGCCCTCGTCCAGAGAACGGGAACACCGGGGAGCTGTTTTTT. This sequence encodes CASSPRPENGNTGELFF.

The chain is built from TRBV4-1 and TRBJ1-5; no definite D call. Germline V gene sequence: CDR1 MGHRA, CDR2 YSYEKL. The ends were cut back, 3 bases at V and 3 bases at J, with 9 bases in the middle. This CDR3 comprises 14 residues. CDR3 DNA: TGCGCCAGCAGCCACGGGCTGGACAATCAGCCCCAGCATTTT. Translated: CASSHGLDNQPQHF.

This chain links TRBV4-2 with TRBJ2-1; TRBD2 is a possible D gene (5 bases). V lost 1 base, J lost 7 bases, and 8 bases lay in between. Per germline, CDR1 LGHNA and CDR2 YNFKEQ. There are 13 residues in the CDR3. The CDR3 here is CASSQGSGNEQFF. The CDR3 DNA is TGTGCCAGCAGCCAAGGTTCGGGGAATGAGCAGTTCTTC.